These T cell receptor beta chains were read from a single sample in a study of vaccination and CD4 T cells after COVID-19. No antigen has been identified for these receptors. TCRdb independently ran MiXCR on the PCR reads; one entry per CDR3 protein. The sample yields under 20,000 distinct CDR3 sequences, 48% seen once. The specimen was CD4+ T cells from blood, cultured in vitro, collected before SARS-CoV-2 vaccination. These receptors were obtained from a human donor who had recovered from COVID-19. The CDR3 runs from the conserved cysteine through the conserved F or W. Fields, in order: V gene, J gene, D gene, clone size, CDR3 DNA, CDR3 protein. The D gene is left open where the match is weak. Size is omitted from some rows. Given values are once, few, many or a class for expanded clones.

>TRBV7-2|TRBJ1-5|NA|few
TGTGCCAGCAGCTTTACCAAGGGGAGTAATCAGCCCCAGCATTTT
CASSFTKGSNQPQHF
>TRBV10-3|TRBJ2-1|TRBD2|NA
TGTGCCATCAGTGGGCCACCAGGGACTAGCGGGAATATCCCGGTGGACTACAATGAGCAGTTCTTC
CAISGPPGTSGNIPVDYNEQFF
>TRBV24-1|TRBJ2-5|TRBD2|few
TGTGCCACCAGTGATCCCCGGACTAGCGGTAGGGAGACCCAGTACTTC
CATSDPRTSGRETQYF
>TRBV10-2|TRBJ1-2|NA|NA
TGCGCCAGCAGCGGACAGCTGGTCGGCTATGGCTACACCTTC
CASSGQLVGYGYTF
>TRBV27|TRBJ2-7|NA|NA
TGTGCCAGCAGTTTAAAACCCCAGGGCTACGAGCAGTACTTC
CASSLKPQGYEQYF
>TRBV6-1|TRBJ2-5|TRBD2|NA
TGTGCCAGCAGTGAAGCTCCTAGCGGCCCCCAAGAGACCCAGTACTTC
CASSEAPSGPQETQYF
>TRBV7-2|TRBJ2-7|NA|NA
TGTGCCAGCAGCTCGCTTTGGAACGAGCAGTACTTC
CASSSLWNEQYF
>TRBV19|TRBJ2-5|NA|once
TGTGCCAGTAGTATAGTTCGTGGTGGGTGGGAGACCCAGTACTTC
CASSIVRGGWETQYF
>TRBV18|TRBJ1-5|NA|NA
TGTGCCAGCTCACCCAAGGAAAAAACCGGGACAAGTTTAAATCAGCCCCAGCATTTT
CASSPKEKTGTSLNQPQHF
>TRBV24-1|TRBJ2-3|TRBD2|few
TGTGCCACCAGGCGGGAGACCACAGATACGCAGTATTTT
CATRRETTDTQYF